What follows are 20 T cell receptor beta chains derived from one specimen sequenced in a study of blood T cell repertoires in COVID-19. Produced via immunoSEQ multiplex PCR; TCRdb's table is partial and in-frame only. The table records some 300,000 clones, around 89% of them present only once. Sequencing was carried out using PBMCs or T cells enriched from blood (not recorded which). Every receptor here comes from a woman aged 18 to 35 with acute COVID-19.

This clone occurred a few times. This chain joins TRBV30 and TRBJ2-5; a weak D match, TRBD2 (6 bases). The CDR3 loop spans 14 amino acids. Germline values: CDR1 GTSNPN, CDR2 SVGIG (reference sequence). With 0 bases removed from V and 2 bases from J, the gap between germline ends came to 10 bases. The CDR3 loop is CAWSVGGLQETQYF. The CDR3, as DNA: TGTGCCTGGAGTGTTGGGGGACTTCAAGAGACCCAGTACTTC. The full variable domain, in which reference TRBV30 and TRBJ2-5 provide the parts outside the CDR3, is SQTIHQWPATLVQPVGSPLSLECTVEGTSNPNLYWYRQAAGRGLQLLFYSVGIGQISSEVPQNLSASRPQDRQFILSSKKLLLSDSGFYLCAWSVGGLQETQYFGPGTRLLVL.

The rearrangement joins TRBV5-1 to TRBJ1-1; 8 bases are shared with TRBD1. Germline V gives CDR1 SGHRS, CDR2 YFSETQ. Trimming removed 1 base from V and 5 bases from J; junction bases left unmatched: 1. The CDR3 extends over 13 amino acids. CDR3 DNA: TGCGCCAGCAGCTTGACAGGGGGAACTGAAGCTTTCTTT. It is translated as CASSLTGGTEAFF.

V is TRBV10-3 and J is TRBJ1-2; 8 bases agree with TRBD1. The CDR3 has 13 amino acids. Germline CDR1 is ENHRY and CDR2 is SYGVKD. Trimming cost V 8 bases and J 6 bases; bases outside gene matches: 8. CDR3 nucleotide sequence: TGTGCCATCTCCGAGGACAGGGCTAATGGCTACACCTTC. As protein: CAISEDRANGYTF.

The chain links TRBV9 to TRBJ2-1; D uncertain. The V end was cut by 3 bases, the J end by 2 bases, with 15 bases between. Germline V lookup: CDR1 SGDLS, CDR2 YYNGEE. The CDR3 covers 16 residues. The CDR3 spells CASSDPVSRPYNEQFF. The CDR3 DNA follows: TGTGCCAGCAGCGACCCCGTCAGTCGTCCCTACAATGAGCAGTTCTTC.

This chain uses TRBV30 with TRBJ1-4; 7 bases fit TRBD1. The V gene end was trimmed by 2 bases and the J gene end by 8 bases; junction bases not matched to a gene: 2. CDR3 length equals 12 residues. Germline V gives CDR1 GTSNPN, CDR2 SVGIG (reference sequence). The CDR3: CAWSLGGEKLFF. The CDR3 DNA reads TGTGCCTGGAGTTTAGGGGGCGAAAAACTGTTTTTT.

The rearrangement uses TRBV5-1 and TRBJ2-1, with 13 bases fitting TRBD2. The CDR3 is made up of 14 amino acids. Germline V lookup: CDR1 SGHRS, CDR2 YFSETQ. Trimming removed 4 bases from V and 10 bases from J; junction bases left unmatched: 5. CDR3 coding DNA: TGCGCCAGCAGCCCGGGACTAGCGGGATTGGAGCAGTTCTTC. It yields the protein CASSPGLAGLEQFF.

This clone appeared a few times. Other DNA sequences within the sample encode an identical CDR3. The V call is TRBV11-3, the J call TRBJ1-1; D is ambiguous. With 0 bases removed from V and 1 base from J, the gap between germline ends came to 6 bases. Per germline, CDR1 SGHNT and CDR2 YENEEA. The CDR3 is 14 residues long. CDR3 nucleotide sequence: TGTGCCAGCAGCTTAGACGCGGGGAACACTGAAGCTTTCTTT. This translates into CASSLDAGNTEAFF.

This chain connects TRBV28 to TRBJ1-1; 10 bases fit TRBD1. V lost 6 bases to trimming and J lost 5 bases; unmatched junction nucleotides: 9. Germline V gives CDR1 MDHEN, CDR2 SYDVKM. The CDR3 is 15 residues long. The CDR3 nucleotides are TGTGCCAGCAGGACTTCCGGGACAGGGGTTACTGAAGCTTTCTTT. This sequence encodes CASRTSGTGVTEAFF. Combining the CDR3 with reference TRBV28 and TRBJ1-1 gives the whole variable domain DVKVTQSSRYLVKRTGEKVFLECVQDMDHENMFWYRQDPGLGLRLIYFSYDVKMKEKGDIPEGYSVSREKKERFSLILESASTNQTSMYLCASRTSGTGVTEAFFGQGTRLTVV.

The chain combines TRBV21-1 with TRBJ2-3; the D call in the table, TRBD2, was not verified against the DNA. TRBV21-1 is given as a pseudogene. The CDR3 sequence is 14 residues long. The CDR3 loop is CASSKEDEAGSQYF. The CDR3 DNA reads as TGTGCCAGCAGCAAGGAGGATGAAGCGGGATCGCAGTATTTT.

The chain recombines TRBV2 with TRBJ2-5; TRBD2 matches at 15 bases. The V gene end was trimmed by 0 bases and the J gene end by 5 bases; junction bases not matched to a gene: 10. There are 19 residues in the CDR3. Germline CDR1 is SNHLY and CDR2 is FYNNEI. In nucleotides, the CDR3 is TGTGCCAGCAGTGAAGCGCTTGGACTAGCGGGAGGGCCAGATGAGACCCAGTACTTC. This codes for CASSEALGLAGGPDETQYF.

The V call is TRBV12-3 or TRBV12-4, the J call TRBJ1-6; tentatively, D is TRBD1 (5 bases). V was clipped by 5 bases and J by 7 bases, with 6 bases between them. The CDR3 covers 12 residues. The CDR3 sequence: CASSPGNSPLHF. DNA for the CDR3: TGTGCCAGCAGTCCAGGGAATTCACCCCTCCACTTT.

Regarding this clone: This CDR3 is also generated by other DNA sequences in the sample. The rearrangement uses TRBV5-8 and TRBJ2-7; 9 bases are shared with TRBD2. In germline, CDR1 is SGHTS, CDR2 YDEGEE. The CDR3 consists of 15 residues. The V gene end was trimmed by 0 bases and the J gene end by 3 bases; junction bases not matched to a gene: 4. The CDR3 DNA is TGTGCCAGCAGCTTGGCCGTACTAGCGGGCTACGAGCAGTACTTC. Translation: CASSLAVLAGYEQYF.

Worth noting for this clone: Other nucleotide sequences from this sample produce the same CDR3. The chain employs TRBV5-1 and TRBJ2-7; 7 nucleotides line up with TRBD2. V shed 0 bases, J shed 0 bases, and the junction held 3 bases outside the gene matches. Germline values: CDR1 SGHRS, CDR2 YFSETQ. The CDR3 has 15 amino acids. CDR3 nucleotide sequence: TGCGCCAGCAGCTTGGTGGGGGGGTCCTCCTACGAGCAGTACTTC. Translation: CASSLVGGSSYEQYF.

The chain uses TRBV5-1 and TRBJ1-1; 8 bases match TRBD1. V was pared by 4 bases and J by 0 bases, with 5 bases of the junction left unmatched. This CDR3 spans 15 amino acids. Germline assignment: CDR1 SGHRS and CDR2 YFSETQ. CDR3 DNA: TGCGCCAGCAGCGGGTCAGGGGGCCTGAACACTGAAGCTTTCTTT. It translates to CASSGSGGLNTEAFF. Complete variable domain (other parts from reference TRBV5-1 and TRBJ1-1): KAGVTQTPRYLIKTRGQQVTLSCSPISGHRSVSWYQQTPGQGLQFLFEYFSETQRNKGNFPGRFSGRQFSNSRSEMNVSTLELGDSALYLCASSGSGGLNTEAFFGQGTRLTVV.

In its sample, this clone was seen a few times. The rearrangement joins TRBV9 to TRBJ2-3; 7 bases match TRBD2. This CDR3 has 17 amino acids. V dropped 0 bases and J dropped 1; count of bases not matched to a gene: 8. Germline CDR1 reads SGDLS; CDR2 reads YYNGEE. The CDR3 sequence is CASSVAPSGMGTDTQYF. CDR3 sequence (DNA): TGTGCCAGCAGCGTAGCCCCCAGCGGGATGGGCACAGATACGCAGTATTTT.

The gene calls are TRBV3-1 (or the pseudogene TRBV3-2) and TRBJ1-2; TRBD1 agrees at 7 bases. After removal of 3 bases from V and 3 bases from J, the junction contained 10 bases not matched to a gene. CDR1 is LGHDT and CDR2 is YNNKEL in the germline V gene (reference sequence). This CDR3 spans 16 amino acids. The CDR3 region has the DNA TGTGCCAGCAGCCAGGAGTACAGGGGTTTTGACTATGGCTACACCTTC. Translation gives CASSQEYRGFDYGYTF.

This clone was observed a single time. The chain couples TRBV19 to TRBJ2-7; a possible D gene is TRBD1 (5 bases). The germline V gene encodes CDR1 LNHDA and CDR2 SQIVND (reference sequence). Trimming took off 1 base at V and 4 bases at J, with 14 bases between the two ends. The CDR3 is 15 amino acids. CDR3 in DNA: TGTGCCAGTAGTATAGCGCGGACACTTTTTTACGAGCAGTACTTC. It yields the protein CASSIARTLFYEQYF.

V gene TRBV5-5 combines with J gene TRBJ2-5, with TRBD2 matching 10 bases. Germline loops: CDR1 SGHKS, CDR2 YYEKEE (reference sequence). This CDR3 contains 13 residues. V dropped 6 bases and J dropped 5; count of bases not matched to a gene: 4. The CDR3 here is CASKASGSETQYF. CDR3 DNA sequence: TGTGCCAGCAAGGCTAGCGGGAGTGAGACCCAGTACTTC.

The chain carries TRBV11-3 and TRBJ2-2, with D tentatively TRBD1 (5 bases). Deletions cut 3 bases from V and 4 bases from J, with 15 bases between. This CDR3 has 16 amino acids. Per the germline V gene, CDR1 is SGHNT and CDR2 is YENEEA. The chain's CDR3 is CASSLLGAPSTGELFF. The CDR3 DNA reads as TGTGCCAGCAGCTTGTTAGGGGCCCCGAGCACCGGGGAGCTGTTTTTT.

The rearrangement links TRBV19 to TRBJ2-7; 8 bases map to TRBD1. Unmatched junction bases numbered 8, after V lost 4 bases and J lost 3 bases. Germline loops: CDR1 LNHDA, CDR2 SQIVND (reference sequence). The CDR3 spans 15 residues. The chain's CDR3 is CASSTGTGGGYEQYF. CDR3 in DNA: TGTGCCAGTAGTACAGGGACAGGTGGTGGCTACGAGCAGTACTTC.